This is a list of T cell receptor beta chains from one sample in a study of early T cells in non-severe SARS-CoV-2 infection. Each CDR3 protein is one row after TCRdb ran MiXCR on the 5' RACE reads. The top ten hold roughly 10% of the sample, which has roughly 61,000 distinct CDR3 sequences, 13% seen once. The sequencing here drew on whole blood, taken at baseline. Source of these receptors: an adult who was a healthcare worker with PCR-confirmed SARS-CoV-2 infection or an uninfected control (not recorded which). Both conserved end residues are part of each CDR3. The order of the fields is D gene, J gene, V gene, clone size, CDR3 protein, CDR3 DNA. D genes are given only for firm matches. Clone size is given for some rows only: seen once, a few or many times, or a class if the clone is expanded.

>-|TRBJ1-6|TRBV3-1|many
CASSQVPEGGSPLHF
TGTGCCAGCAGCCAAGTACCCGAGGGGGGTTCACCCCTCCACTTT
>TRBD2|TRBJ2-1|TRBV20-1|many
CSADQQKGLAGDNEQFF
TGCAGTGCTGACCAACAAAAGGGACTAGCGGGGGACAATGAGCAGTTCTTC
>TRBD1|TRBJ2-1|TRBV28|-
CASSNAGTGGVNEQFF
TGTGCCAGCAGTAACGCCGGGACAGGGGGCGTGAATGAGCAGTTCTTC
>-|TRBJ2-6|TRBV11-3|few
CASSFGGSGANVLTF
TGTGCCAGCAGCTTCGGAGGGTCTGGGGCCAACGTCCTGACTTTC
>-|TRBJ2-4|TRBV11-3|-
CASSLTGTAKNIQYF
TGTGCCAGCAGCCTTACGGGGACAGCCAAAAACATTCAGTACTTC
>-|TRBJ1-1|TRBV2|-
CASSERGGRRTFF
TGTGCCAGCAGTGAAAGGGGGGGCAGGAGGACTTTCTTT
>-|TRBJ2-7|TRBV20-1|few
CSAKGLMDPYEQYF
TGCAGTGCTAAAGGTCTAATGGACCCCTACGAGCAGTACTTC
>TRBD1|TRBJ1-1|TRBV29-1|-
CSCRGNAEAFF
TGCAGCTGCAGGGGGAACGCTGAAGCTTTCTTT
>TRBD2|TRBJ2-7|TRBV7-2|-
CASSPGGLGLDEQYF
TGTGCCAGCAGCCCCGGGGGACTAGGGCTAGACGAGCAGTACTTC
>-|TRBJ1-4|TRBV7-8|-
CASSLVGPATNEKLFF
TGTGCCAGCAGCTTAGTGGGTCCGGCAACTAATGAAAAACTGTTTTTT
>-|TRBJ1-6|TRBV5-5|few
CASSQTGQFNSPLHF
TGTGCCAGCAGCCAAACGGGACAATTTAATTCACCCCTCCACTTT
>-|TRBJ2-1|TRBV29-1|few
CSVVRTDYNEQFF
TGCAGCGTTGTTAGGACAGATTACAATGAGCAGTTCTTC
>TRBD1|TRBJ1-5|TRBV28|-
CASRPPGQLQPQHF
TGTGCCAGCAGACCTCCGGGACAGCTGCAGCCCCAGCATTTT
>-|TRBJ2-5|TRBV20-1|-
CSARPATGPQETQYF
TGCAGTGCTAGGCCCGCGACTGGGCCCCAAGAGACCCAGTACTTC
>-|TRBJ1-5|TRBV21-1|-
CASSKRNVDSNQPQHF
TGTGCCAGCAGCAAAAGGAACGTCGATAGCAATCAGCCCCAGCATTTT
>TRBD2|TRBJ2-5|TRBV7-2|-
CASSLAGGTYQETQYF
TGTGCCAGCAGCTTAGCGGGAGGGACGTACCAAGAGACCCAGTACTTC
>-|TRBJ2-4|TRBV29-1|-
CSVGGGKGKNIQYF
TGCAGCGTTGGGGGGGGCAAAGGCAAAAACATTCAGTACTTC
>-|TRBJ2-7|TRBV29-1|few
CSVGVTGSPYEQYF
TGCAGCGTTGGGGTCACAGGGTCCCCCTACGAGCAGTACTTC
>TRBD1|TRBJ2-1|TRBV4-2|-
CASSQGGRGTYNEQFF
TGTGCCAGCAGCCAAGGGGGCAGGGGGACCTACAATGAGCAGTTCTTC
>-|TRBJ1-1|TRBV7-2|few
CASSQKGFNTEAFF
TGTGCCAGCAGCCAAAAGGGGTTTAACACTGAAGCTTTCTTT
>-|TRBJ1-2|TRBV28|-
CASMREGARGYTF
TGTGCCAGCATGCGGGAAGGGGCGCGTGGCTACACCTTC
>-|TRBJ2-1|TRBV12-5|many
CASGPDQGVPQSFF
TGTGCTAGTGGCCCGGACCAGGGAGTGCCCCAGTCGTTCTTC
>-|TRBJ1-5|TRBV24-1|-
CATRARPNQPQHF
TGTGCCACCAGGGCAAGGCCCAATCAGCCCCAGCATTTT
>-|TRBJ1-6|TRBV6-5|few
CASSYTTGWNSPLHF
TGTGCCAGCAGTTACACGACAGGATGGAATTCACCCCTCCACTTT
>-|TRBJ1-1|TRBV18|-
CASSPLGADTEAFF
TGTGCCAGCTCACCACTGGGGGCGGACACTGAAGCTTTCTTT
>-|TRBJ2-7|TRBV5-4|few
CASSFWDTPSYEQYF
TGTGCCAGCAGCTTCTGGGACACCCCCTCCTACGAGCAGTACTTC
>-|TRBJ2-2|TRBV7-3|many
CASSPNGDLRTGELFF
TGTGCCAGCAGCCCAAATGGGGACTTGAGGACCGGGGAGCTGTTTTTT
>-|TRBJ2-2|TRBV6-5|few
CASSYGGEGHTGELFF
TGTGCCAGCAGTTACGGTGGAGAGGGTCACACCGGGGAGCTGTTTTTT
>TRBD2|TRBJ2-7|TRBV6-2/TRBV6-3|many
CASSSPHQSGSSYEQYF
TGTGCCAGCAGTTCTCCACACCAAAGCGGGAGCTCCTACGAGCAGTACTTC
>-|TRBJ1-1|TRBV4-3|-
CASSQVTGGTEAFF
TGCGCCAGCAGCCAAGTTACCGGGGGCACTGAAGCTTTCTTT
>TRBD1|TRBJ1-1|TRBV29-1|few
CSVESRDRGLDTEAFF
TGCAGCGTTGAGAGCCGGGACAGGGGATTGGACACTGAAGCTTTCTTT
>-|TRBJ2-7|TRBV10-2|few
CASSDPDSSYEQYF
TGCGCCAGCAGTGATCCCGACAGCTCCTACGAGCAGTACTTC
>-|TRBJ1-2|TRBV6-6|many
CASSHLLEQNNYGYTF
TGTGCCAGCAGTCATCTCCTGGAACAGAATAACTATGGCTACACCTTC
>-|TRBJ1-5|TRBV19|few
CASSIGSGGNNQPQHF
TGTGCCAGTAGTATCGGTTCCGGAGGGAACAATCAGCCCCAGCATTTT
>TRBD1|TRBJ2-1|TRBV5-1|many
CASRPGQTGEQFF
TGCGCCAGCAGGCCGGGACAGACGGGTGAGCAGTTCTTC
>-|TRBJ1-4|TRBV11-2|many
CASSSGTVATNEKLFF
TGTGCCAGCAGCTCCGGGACGGTTGCAACTAATGAAAAACTGTTTTTT
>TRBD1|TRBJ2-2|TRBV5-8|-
CASSPWTPGTAFGTGELFF
TGTGCCAGCAGCCCCTGGACACCCGGGACAGCTTTCGGCACCGGGGAGCTGTTTTTT
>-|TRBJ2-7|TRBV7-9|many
CASSLAQGDYEQYF
TGTGCCAGCAGCTTAGCTCAGGGAGACTACGAGCAGTACTTC
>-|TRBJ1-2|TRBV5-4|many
CASSLVDRGYGYTF
TGTGCCAGCAGCTTGGTGGATCGGGGATATGGCTACACCTTC
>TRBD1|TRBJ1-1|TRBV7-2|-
CASRLDRVNTEAFF
TGTGCCAGCAGGTTGGACAGGGTAAACACTGAAGCTTTCTTT
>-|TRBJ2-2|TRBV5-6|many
CASSQNPPRELFF
TGTGCCAGCAGCCAGAACCCCCCGCGGGAGCTGTTTTTT
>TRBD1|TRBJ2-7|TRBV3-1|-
CASSQDLTGDEQYF
TGTGCCAGCAGCCAAGATCTGACAGGGGACGAGCAGTACTTC
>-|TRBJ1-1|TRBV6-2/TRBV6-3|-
CASSYSNANTEAFF
TGTGCCAGCAGTTACTCGAACGCTAACACTGAAGCTTTCTTT
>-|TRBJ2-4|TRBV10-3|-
CAISEPRGPKNIQYF
TGTGCCATCAGTGAGCCCCGGGGGCCCAAAAACATTCAGTACTTC
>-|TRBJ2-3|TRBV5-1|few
CASSLEPGYTDTQYF
TGCGCCAGCAGCTTGGAGCCGGGCTACACAGATACGCAGTATTTT
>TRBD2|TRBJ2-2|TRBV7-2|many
CASSSRAGLASNTGELFF
TGTGCCAGCAGCTCAAGAGCGGGACTAGCGTCGAACACCGGGGAGCTGTTTTTT
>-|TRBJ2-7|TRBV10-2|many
CASSLQVLPPYEQYF
TGCGCCAGCTCACTACAGGTACTCCCCCCCTACGAGCAGTACTTC
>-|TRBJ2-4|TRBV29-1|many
CSVGAKNIQYF
TGCAGCGTTGGAGCCAAAAACATTCAGTACTTC